Listed below are T cell receptor beta chains from one sample, sequenced in a study of OX40 agonist ivuxolimab in advanced cancers. Sequencing used immunoSEQ multiplex PCR; TCRdb keeps in-frame clones, though not all of them. Of some 68,000 clones in the sample, 70% to 90% were seen once. This specimen consisted of CD4+ or CD8+ T cells sorted from blood, obtained in a trial of the OX40 agonist ivuxolimab. All receptors derive from an adult with an advanced solid tumor such as melanoma, head and neck, liver or kidney cancer. The CDR3 runs from the conserved cysteine through the conserved F or W. The D gene is left open where the match is weak. For some rows the clone size is stated as once, few or many, or as a class when expanded; others skip it.

v_call	clone_size	d_call	j_call	cdr3_aa	cdr3_nt
TRBV18	few	TRBD1	TRBJ2-2	CASSPPIQGAGTGELFF	TGTGCCAGCTCACCACCGATACAGGGGGCCGGCACCGGGGAGCTGTTTTTT
TRBV18	.	.	TRBJ2-7	CASSPPGGYEQYF	TGTGCCAGCTCACCACCAGGCGGCTACGAGCAGTACTTC
TRBV30	.	TRBD1	TRBJ2-7	CAWTRTGSYEQYF	TGTGCCTGGACCCGGACAGGTTCCTACGAGCAGTACTTC
TRBV19	.	TRBD2	TRBJ2-1	CASSATSGRPYNEQFF	TGTGCCAGTAGTGCAACTAGCGGGAGACCCTACAATGAGCAGTTCTTC
TRBV6-6	once	.	TRBJ2-7	CASSYLGLEQYF	TGTGCCAGCAGTTACTTGGGGCTCGAGCAGTACTTC
TRBV10-3	.	TRBD1	TRBJ1-1	CAISRDRSEAFF	TGTGCCATCAGTAGGGACAGGAGTGAAGCTTTCTTT
TRBV28	once	.	TRBJ2-7	CASTGGGSEQYF	TGTGCCAGCACCGGAGGGGGGAGCGAGCAGTACTTC
TRBV5-4	few	.	TRBJ2-5	CASSLGVTGETQYF	TGTGCCAGCAGCTTGGGGGTGACGGGAGAGACCCAGTACTTC
TRBV19	.	TRBD2	TRBJ2-1	CASKASGRADEFF	TGTGCCAGTAAGGCTAGCGGGAGGGCCGACGAGTTCTTC
TRBV5-1	.	.	TRBJ2-7	CASSQGGYYEQYF	TGCGCCAGCAGTCAAGGAGGTTACTACGAGCAGTACTTC
TRBV19	once	.	TRBJ1-2	CASSIGGDYGYTF	TGTGCCAGTAGTATAGGGGGCGACTATGGCTACACCTTC
TRBV6-5	once	.	TRBJ2-7	CASRPARGVSYEQYF	TGTGCCAGCAGACCCGCCAGGGGAGTGAGCTACGAGCAGTACTTC
TRBV4-1	.	.	TRBJ1-4	CASSRQAFEEKLFF	TGCGCCAGCAGCCGACAGGCCTTTGAGGAAAAACTGTTTTTT
TRBV19	few	.	TRBJ2-2	CASSLGRGLELFF	TGTGCCAGTAGTCTGGGTAGGGGACTGGAGCTGTTTTTT
TRBV19	.	TRBD1	TRBJ2-2	CASSIAGTGGFANTGELFF	TGTGCCAGTAGTATAGCCGGGACAGGGGGCTTCGCGAACACCGGGGAGCTGTTTTTT
TRBV4-1	.	TRBD1	TRBJ2-6	CASSQPTGHGANVLTF	TGCGCCAGCAGCCAACCGACAGGGCATGGGGCCAACGTCCTGACTTTC
TRBV28	.	.	TRBJ1-3	CASSPPGPRSGNTIYF	TGTGCCAGCAGTCCCCCTGGACCTCGCTCTGGAAACACCATATATTTT
TRBV28	.	.	TRBJ2-1	CASTKSPSSYNEQFF	TGTGCCAGCACGAAGAGCCCGAGCTCCTACAATGAGCAGTTCTTC
TRBV28	once	.	TRBJ1-1	CASTPDRSAWTEAFF	TGTGCCAGCACCCCTGACAGGTCGGCCTGGACTGAAGCTTTCTTT
TRBV7-3	.	TRBD2	TRBJ2-1	CASSFTSGPYNEQFF	TGTGCCAGCAGCTTTACTAGCGGACCCTACAATGAGCAGTTCTTC
TRBV5-1	once	TRBD2	TRBJ2-1	CASSLPSSGGVPYNEQFF	TGCGCCAGCAGCTTGCCCTCTAGCGGGGGGGTACCCTACAATGAGCAGTTCTTC
TRBV7-6	few	.	TRBJ2-7	CASSLAAKNEQYF	TGTGCCAGCAGCTTAGCGGCAAAGAACGAGCAGTACTTC
TRBV27	.	TRBD1	TRBJ2-7	CASSFVGTGTYEQYF	TGTGCCAGCAGTTTTGTCGGGACAGGGACCTACGAGCAGTACTTC
TRBV30	once	.	TRBJ2-1	CAWIEGVGGSYNEQFF	TGTGCCTGGATTGAAGGGGTGGGCGGCTCCTACAATGAGCAGTTCTTC
TRBV28	.	TRBD1	TRBJ2-4	CASSGQGDNRAKNIQYF	TGTGCCAGCAGTGGACAGGGGGACAATCGGGCCAAAAACATTCAGTACTTC
TRBV4-1	few	.	TRBJ2-1	CASSPKRGYNEQFF	TGCGCCAGCAGCCCCAAAAGGGGGTACAATGAGCAGTTCTTC
TRBV14	.	.	TRBJ2-3	CASSQDWGPQDTQYF	TGTGCCAGCAGCCAAGATTGGGGGCCCCAGGATACGCAGTATTTT
TRBV18	.	.	TRBJ2-1	CASSPSNEQFF	TGTGCCAGCTCACCGTCTAATGAGCAGTTCTTC
TRBV7-2	.	TRBD1	TRBJ2-5	CASSSQGPGETQYF	TGTGCCAGCAGCTCACAGGGGCCGGGGGAGACCCAGTACTTC
TRBV19	.	TRBD2	TRBJ2-7	CASSISSGSYEQYF	TGTGCCAGTAGTATTTCTAGCGGATCATACGAGCAGTACTTC
TRBV28	.	TRBD2	TRBJ2-1	CASSFIAGDYNEQFF	TGTGCCAGCAGTTTCATAGCGGGAGATTACAATGAGCAGTTCTTC
TRBV6-1	.	.	TRBJ2-1	CASTPGSGAYNEQFF	TGTGCCAGCACCCCGGGTAGCGGAGCCTACAATGAGCAGTTCTTC
TRBV11-3	.	TRBD1	TRBJ2-3	CASSPDRGFFTQYF	TGTGCCAGCAGCCCAGACAGGGGGTTTTTTACGCAGTATTTT
TRBV28	few	.	TRBJ1-2	CASSLPGVGYTF	TGTGCCAGCAGTTTGCCAGGGGTAGGCTACACCTTC
TRBV11-3	.	TRBD1	TRBJ2-7	CASSDPGQGVYEQYF	TGTGCCAGCAGCGACCCCGGACAGGGTGTGTACGAGCAGTACTTC
TRBV7-9	.	.	TRBJ2-3	CASSTPTDTQYF	TGTGCCAGCAGCACCCCTACAGATACGCAGTATTTT
TRBV18	.	.	TRBJ2-1	CASSPSRTPGLNEQFF	TGTGCCAGCTCACCGTCTCGGACGCCGGGTTTAAATGAGCAGTTCTTC
TRBV30	.	.	TRBJ1-5	CAWRRGGGSNQPQHF	TGTGCCTGGAGGAGGGGAGGAGGGAGCAATCAGCCCCAGCATTTT
TRBV7-2	.	.	TRBJ2-3	CASSLELRDTQYF	TGTGCCAGCAGCTTAGAATTGCGGGATACGCAGTATTTT
TRBV9	.	.	TRBJ2-2	CASSPLVDGELFF	TGTGCCAGCAGCCCCCTAGTAGACGGGGAGCTGTTTTTT
TRBV7-2	.	.	TRBJ1-2	CASSLNNGYGYTF	TGTGCCAGCAGCTTAAATAACGGCTATGGCTACACCTTC
TRBV18	.	TRBD2	TRBJ2-3	CASSPPGTSPDTQYF	TGTGCCAGCTCACCACCCGGGACTAGTCCAGATACGCAGTATTTT